The entry that follows covers one T cell receptor beta chain sequence. The PCR made use of 60 Vbeta and 13 Jbeta primers. Repertoires were generated with immunoSEQ multiplex PCR, while TCRdb's copy carries only in-frame clones and drops some. The sample table includes some 200,000 clones. V gave up 2 bases and J gave up 5 bases, with 6 bases separating them. CDR3 size: 11 residues. The V gene's germline CDR1 is GTSNPN and CDR2 SVGIG (reference sequence). This entry is derived from a study of cytomegalovirus exposure and HLA in healthy donors. The TCR originated in a woman younger than 35 in good health and CMV-seropositive. The J gene is TRBJ2-5, the V gene TRBV30; D gene ambiguous. The sample comprised PBMCs. CDR3 coding DNA: TGTGCCTGGAGTTACGAGGAGACCCAGTACTTC. Amino acid sequence: CAWSYEETQYF.